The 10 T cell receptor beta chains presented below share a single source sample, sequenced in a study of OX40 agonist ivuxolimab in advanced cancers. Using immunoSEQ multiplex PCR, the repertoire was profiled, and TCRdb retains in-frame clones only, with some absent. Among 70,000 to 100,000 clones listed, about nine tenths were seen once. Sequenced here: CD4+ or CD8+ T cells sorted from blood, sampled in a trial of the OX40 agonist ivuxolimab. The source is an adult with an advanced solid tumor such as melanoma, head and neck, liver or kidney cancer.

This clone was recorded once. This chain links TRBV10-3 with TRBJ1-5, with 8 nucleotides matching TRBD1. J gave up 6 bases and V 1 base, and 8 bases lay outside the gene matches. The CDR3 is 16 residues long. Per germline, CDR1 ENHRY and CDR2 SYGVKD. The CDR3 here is CAISELGQEGSQPQHF. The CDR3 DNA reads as TGTGCCATCAGTGAGTTGGGACAGGAGGGAAGTCAGCCCCAGCATTTT.

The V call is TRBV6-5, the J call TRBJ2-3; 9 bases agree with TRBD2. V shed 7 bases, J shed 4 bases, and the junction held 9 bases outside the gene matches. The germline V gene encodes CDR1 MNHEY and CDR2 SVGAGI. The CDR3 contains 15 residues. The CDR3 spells CASIRRREGSDTQYF. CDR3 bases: TGTGCCAGCATAAGACGGCGGGAGGGCTCAGATACGCAGTATTTT.

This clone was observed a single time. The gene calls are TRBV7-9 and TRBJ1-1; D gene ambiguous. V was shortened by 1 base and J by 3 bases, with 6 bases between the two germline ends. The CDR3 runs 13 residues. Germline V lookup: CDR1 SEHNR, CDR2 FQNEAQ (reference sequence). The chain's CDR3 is CASSLDPYTEAFF. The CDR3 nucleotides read TGTGCCAGCAGCTTAGATCCGTACACTGAAGCTTTCTTT.

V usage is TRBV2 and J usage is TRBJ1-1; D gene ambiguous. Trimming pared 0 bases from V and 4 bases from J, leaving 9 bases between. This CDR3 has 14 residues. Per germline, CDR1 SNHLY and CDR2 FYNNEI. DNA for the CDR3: TGTGCCAGCAGTGAAGCCCTCACAGCCACTGAAGCTTTCTTT. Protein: CASSEALTATEAFF. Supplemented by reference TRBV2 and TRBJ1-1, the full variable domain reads EPEVTQTPSHQVTQMGQEVILRCVPISNHLYFYWYRQILGQKVEFLVSFYNNEISEKSEIFDDQFSVERPDGSNFTLKIRSTKLEDSAMYFCASSEALTATEAFFGQGTRLTVV.

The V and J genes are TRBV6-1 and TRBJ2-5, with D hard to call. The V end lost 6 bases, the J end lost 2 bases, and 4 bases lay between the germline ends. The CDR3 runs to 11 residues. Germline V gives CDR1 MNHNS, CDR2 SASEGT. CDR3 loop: CASRLQETQYF. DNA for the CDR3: TGTGCCAGCAGGTTACAAGAGACCCAGTACTTC.

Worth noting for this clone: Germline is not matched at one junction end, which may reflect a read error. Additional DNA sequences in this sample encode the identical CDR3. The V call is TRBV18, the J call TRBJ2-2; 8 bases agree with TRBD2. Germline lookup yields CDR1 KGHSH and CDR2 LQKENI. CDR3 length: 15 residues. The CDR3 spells CASSTSGTNTGELFF. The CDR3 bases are TGTGCTAGCTCCACTAGCGGAACGAACACCGGGGAGCTGTTTTTT. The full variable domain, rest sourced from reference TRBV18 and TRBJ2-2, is NAGVMQNPRHLVRRRGQEARLRCSPMKGHSHVYWYRQLPEEGLKFMVYLQKENIIDESGMPKERFSAEFPKEGPSILRIQQVVRGDSAAYFCASSTSGTNTGELFFGEGSRLTVL.

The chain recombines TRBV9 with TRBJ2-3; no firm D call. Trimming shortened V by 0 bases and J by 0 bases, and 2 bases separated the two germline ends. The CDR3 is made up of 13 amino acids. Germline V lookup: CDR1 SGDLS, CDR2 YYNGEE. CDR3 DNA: TGTGCCAGCAGCGTAGACAGCACAGATACGCAGTATTTT. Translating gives CASSVDSTDTQYF.

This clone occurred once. The CDR3 nucleotides are TGTGCCAGCAGTTCCCCGGGACAGGGGACCGGGGAGCTGTTTTTT. It specifies CASSSPGQGTGELFF. The chain is built from TRBV28 and TRBJ2-2, with 10 bases identical to TRBD1. Germline lookup yields CDR1 MDHEN and CDR2 SYDVKM. Trimming at V came to 4 bases and at J to 5 bases, leaving 4 bases not matched to a gene. This CDR3 comprises 15 residues. Together with reference TRBV28 and TRBJ2-2, the CDR3 gives the full variable domain: DVKVTQSSRYLVKRTGEKVFLECVQDMDHENMFWYRQDPGLGLRLIYFSYDVKMKEKGDIPEGYSVSREKKERFSLILESASTNQTSMYLCASSSPGQGTGELFFGEGSRLTVL.

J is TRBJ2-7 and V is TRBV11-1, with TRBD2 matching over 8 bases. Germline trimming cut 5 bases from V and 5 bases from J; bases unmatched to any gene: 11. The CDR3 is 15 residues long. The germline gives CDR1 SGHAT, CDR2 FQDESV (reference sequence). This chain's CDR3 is CASSQERELKNEQYF. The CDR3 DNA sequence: TGTGCCAGCAGCCAAGAGCGGGAGTTGAAGAACGAGCAGTACTTC. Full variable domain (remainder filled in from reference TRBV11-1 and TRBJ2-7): EAEVAQSPRYKITEKSQAVAFWCDPISGHATLYWYRQILGQGPELLVQFQDESVVDDSQLPKDRFSAERLKGVDSTLKIQPAELGDSAMYLCASSQERELKNEQYFGPGTRLTVT.

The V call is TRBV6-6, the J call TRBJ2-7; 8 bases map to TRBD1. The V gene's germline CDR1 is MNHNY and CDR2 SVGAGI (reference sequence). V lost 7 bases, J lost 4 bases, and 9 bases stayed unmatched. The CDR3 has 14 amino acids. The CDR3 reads CASTQQTGEYEQYF. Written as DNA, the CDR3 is TGTGCCAGCACCCAGCAGACAGGGGAATACGAGCAGTACTTC.